This T cell receptor beta chain was found in a study of CD8 T cells in Susac syndrome. Broader study findings: As the study acknowledged, the number of individuals who were part of its TCR sequencing and HLA analysis was relatively small.

As concerns this clonotype: The target antigen is unknown.

CD8+ and CD4+ T cells taken from blood had their TCR beta sequenced. The CD8+ and CD4+ T cells were isolated magnetically using a negative isolation approach, whereas the TEMRA cells were enriched by FACS. The CDR3 is 14 amino acids. The germline CDR1 and CDR2 sequences are LNHNV and YYDKDF (reference sequence). Trimming removed 1 base at V and 6 bases at J, with 9 bases between. An amount of RNA that ranged from roughly 0.5 to 1 ug was reverse transcribed with random hexamers. Multiplex immunoSEQ PCR targeted 54 Vbeta and 13 Jbeta TCR beta segments. A single record per CDR3 protein comes from TCRdb applying MiXCR to the immunoSEQ multiplex PCR reads. Altogether about 180,000 distinct CDR3 sequences are present, approximately 95% being singletons, with the ten largest covering around 0.15%.

This receptor was taken from a human donor with multiple sclerosis. This sequence joins TRBV15 and TRBJ2-2, with no clear D. Sequenced input: CD8+ T cells from PBMCs. CDR3 amino acids: CATSRGQPAGELFF. The CDR3 coding sequence is TGTGCCACCAGCAGAGGCCAGCCAGCCGGGGAGCTGTTTTTT. The full variable domain, in which reference TRBV15 and TRBJ2-2 provide the parts outside the CDR3, is DAMVIQNPRYQVTQFGKPVTLSCSQTLNHNVMYWYQQKSSQAPKLLFHYYDKDFNNEADTPDNFQSRRPNTSFCFLDIRSPGLGDTAMYLCATSRGQPAGELFFGEGSRLTVL.